This TCR beta chain was documented in a study of cytomegalovirus exposure and HLA in healthy donors. In the study overall: HLA-typed donors were the source of approximately 88 million unique TCRs, which an early data release held. Notes on the study in general: A missense DCLRE1C variant was associated with V- and J-gene trimming of TCR beta chains in a later analysis, and an independent cohort replicated the association. Specificity for CMV antigens was confirmed in vitro for a few of the CMV-associated chains.

CDR1 and CDR2 (germline): MNHNY, SVGAGI (reference sequence). V shed 4 bases and J shed 4 bases, with 16 bases lying between them. This CDR3 is built from 15 residues. Details on this clone: The antigen remains unidentified.

Researchers ran the PCR with 60 Vbeta and 13 Jbeta primers. Authors' analysis steps: Later, an analysis found about 80 million unique TCR beta chains, and 9.5 million to 12 million of these were shared. The assay was immunoSEQ multiplex PCR, and TCRdb's table has in-frame clones only and misses some. Clonal size and the V and J genes are those of that table, whereas D and trimming came from the DNA. The sample includes approximately 170,000 clones, roughly 76% of them seen just once. Input material: PBMCs. This clonotype was sampled from a male donor in good health and CMV-seronegative. V and J are TRBV6-6 and TRBJ1-2, with a weak D call TRBD1 (6 bases). As DNA, the CDR3 is TGTGCCAGCAGTTCGGCAGGGGCCTACCTCTATGGCTACACCTTC. It is translated as CASSSAGAYLYGYTF.